This entry lists 32 T cell receptor beta chains sequenced from one sample in a study of T cells in localized non-small cell lung cancer. TCRdb keeps only in-frame clones here, not all; method: immunoSEQ multiplex PCR. The sample has some 2,600 clones, around 20% seen once. The sequencing here drew on lung tumor tissue, taken before any cancer treatment. The receptors shown here come from a woman aged 35 to 70 with stage I lung adenocarcinoma.

This clone is classed as large. The chain links TRBV19 to TRBJ1-2; TRBD1 might be the D (5 bases). The CDR3 runs to 12 residues. Germline CDR1 LNHDA, CDR2 SQIVND (reference sequence). Trimming cost V 5 bases and J 7 bases, with 11 bases left between them. The CDR3: CASSVSGSGYTF. CDR3 DNA sequence: TGTGCCAGTAGTGTATCAGGGTCTGGCTACACCTTC.

This clone is medium-sized (0.01 to 0.1%). The rearrangement links TRBV11-3 to TRBJ1-3; D is uncertain. From germline, CDR1 is SGHNT and CDR2 YENEEA. The CDR3 is made up of 15 amino acids. The V end was cut by 3 bases, the J end by 0 bases, with 9 bases between. CDR3: CASSFDTFSGNTIYF. The CDR3 DNA is TGTGCCAGCAGCTTCGATACCTTCTCTGGAAACACCATATATTTT.

This clone was counted a few times. The chain joins TRBV6-8 to TRBJ1-1; possibly TRBD1 for D (5 bases). Per the germline V gene, CDR1 is MNHGY and CDR2 is SAAAGT. The CDR3 loop spans 13 amino acids. Trimming took off 10 bases at V and 1 base at J, with 13 bases between the two ends. This CDR3 is CAIRFDRNTEAFF. DNA of the CDR3: TGTGCCATCAGGTTCGACAGGAACACTGAAGCTTTCTTT.

The rearrangement uses TRBV25-1 and TRBJ1-4; perhaps TRBD1 as D (5 bases). This CDR3 has 14 amino acids. Per the germline V gene, CDR1 is MGHDK and CDR2 is SYGVNS. V lost 5 bases and J lost 7, with 14 bases in between. The CDR3 sequence: CASSPLMGGEKLFF. The CDR3 bases are TGTGCCAGCAGTCCACTTATGGGGGGTGAAAAACTGTTTTTT.

By share, this clone ranks as large. The chain employs TRBV11-3 and TRBJ1-5, with TRBD1 as a possible D gene (5 bases). Per germline, CDR1 SGHNT and CDR2 YENEEA. Deletions cut 3 bases from V and 6 bases from J, with 12 bases between. The CDR3 has 14 residues. CDR3 amino acids: CASSLGGMAQPQHF. Written as DNA, the CDR3 is TGTGCCAGCAGCTTGGGGGGGATGGCTCAGCCCCAGCATTTT. The full variable domain, its missing parts supplied by reference TRBV11-3 and TRBJ1-5, is EAGVVQSPRYKIIEKKQPVAFWCNPISGHNTLYWYLQNLGQGPELLIRYENEEAVDDSQLPKDRFSAERLKGVDSTLKIQPAELGDSAVYLCASSLGGMAQPQHFGDGTRLSIL.

The chain uses TRBV11-3 and TRBJ2-7; maybe TRBD2 (6 bases). Trimming pared 0 bases from V and 0 bases from J, leaving 9 bases between. This CDR3 contains 15 residues. Germline CDR1 is SGHNT and CDR2 is YENEEA. CDR3 residues: CASSLDRGDSYEQYF. In DNA, the CDR3 is TGTGCCAGCAGCTTAGACCGCGGGGACTCCTACGAGCAGTACTTC.

The J gene is TRBJ1-1, the V gene TRBV29-1, with 8 bases fitting TRBD1. V was clipped by 3 bases and J by 4 bases; unmatched bases: 7. The CDR3 runs to 14 residues. The V gene's germline CDR1 is SQVTM and CDR2 ANQGSEA. CDR3 in amino acids: CSVDQGASSTEAFF. For the CDR3, the DNA is TGCAGCGTTGATCAGGGGGCGTCGAGCACTGAAGCTTTCTTT.

The chain uses TRBV11-3 and TRBJ2-1; possible D gene TRBD1, 5 bases. V was trimmed by 4 bases and J by 5 bases, leaving 12 bases between them. The CDR3 spans 14 residues. The germline V gene has CDR1 SGHNT and CDR2 YENEEA. The CDR3 DNA sequence: TGTGCCAGCAGCTACCGACAGCCGGACAATGAGCAGTTCTTC. It yields the protein CASSYRQPDNEQFF. The complete variable domain, with remaining parts taken from reference TRBV11-3 and TRBJ2-1, reads EAGVVQSPRYKIIEKKQPVAFWCNPISGHNTLYWYLQNLGQGPELLIRYENEEAVDDSQLPKDRFSAERLKGVDSTLKIQPAELGDSAVYLCASSYRQPDNEQFFGPGTRLTVL.

The rearrangement uses TRBV11-3 and TRBJ2-3; D is perhaps TRBD1 or TRBD2 (5 bases each). Trimming removed 3 bases at V and 6 bases at J, with 16 bases between. Germline lookup yields CDR1 SGHNT and CDR2 YENEEA. CDR3 size: 15 residues. CDR3 loop: CASSFGTRSSDTQYF. The CDR3 DNA is TGTGCCAGCAGCTTCGGGACCCGGTCTTCGGATACGCAGTATTTT.

This sequence joins TRBV11-3 and TRBJ1-1; no clear D. The CDR3 loop spans 14 amino acids. Germline V gene sequence: CDR1 SGHNT, CDR2 YENEEA. With 5 bases removed from V and 1 base from J, the gap between germline ends came to 11 bases. The CDR3 spells CASSRVRENTEAFF. The DNA of the CDR3 is TGTGCCAGCAGCCGGGTACGCGAGAACACTGAAGCTTTCTTT.

This clone was seen only a few times. This chain connects TRBV4-1 to TRBJ1-6, with D possibly matching TRBD1 (6 bases). Germline V gives CDR1 MGHRA, CDR2 YSYEKL. CDR3 length equals 14 residues. Trimming pared 1 base from V and 5 bases from J, leaving 6 bases between. The CDR3 here is CASSQGTDNSPLHF. The DNA for the CDR3 is TGCGCCAGCAGCCAAGGGACAGATAATTCACCCCTCCACTTT.

This chain connects TRBV19 to TRBJ1-4; weak D call: TRBD1 (5 bases). The germline CDR1 and CDR2 sequences are LNHDA and SQIVND (reference sequence). There are 15 residues in the CDR3. V was clipped by 5 bases and J by 7 bases, with 17 bases between them. CDR3 nucleotide sequence: TGTGCCAGTAGTCTCCAGGGCGCCCGATCTGAAAAACTGTTTTTT. Translating gives CASSLQGARSEKLFF.

This clone was recorded a few times. DNA of the CDR3: TGTGCCAGCAGCCCCAGGACAGGGGAAGTAACTAATGAAAAACTGTTTTTT. Its protein is CASSPRTGEVTNEKLFF. The chain carries TRBV11-3 and TRBJ1-4; the match to TRBD1 covers 9 bases. Germline V gene data show CDR1 as SGHNT and CDR2 as YENEEA. The length of the CDR3 is 17 residues. The V and J ends lost 5 bases and 1 base, in that order; junction bases with no gene match: 8.

Sample share makes this clone medium-sized (0.01 to 0.1%). The rearrangement uses TRBV11-3 and TRBJ2-3, with TRBD1 identical over 7 bases. Germline V gene lookup returns CDR1 SGHNT and CDR2 YENEEA. CDR3 length: 15 amino acids. Unmatched junction bases numbered 8, after V lost 6 bases and J lost 2 bases. Here the CDR3 reads CASRIRDSYTDTQYF. The DNA for the CDR3 is TGTGCCAGCAGGATACGGGACAGCTACACAGATACGCAGTATTTT.

The rearrangement uses TRBV19 and TRBJ1-2, with a possible D match to TRBD1 (5 bases). This CDR3 is 14 amino acids long. Trimming stripped 2 bases from V and 4 bases from J, with 11 bases between. Germline V gene sequence: CDR1 LNHDA, CDR2 SQIVND (reference sequence). The CDR3 DNA follows: TGTGCCAGTAGTATAAGGGCAGGGATCTATGGCTACACCTTC. This codes for CASSIRAGIYGYTF.

V is TRBV18 and J is TRBJ1-4; maybe TRBD1 (5 bases). V was clipped by 4 bases and J by 4 bases, with 13 bases between them. The CDR3 length is 15 residues. Germline assignment: CDR1 KGHSH and CDR2 LQKENI. As DNA, the CDR3 is TGTGCCAGCTCACTGCCGGGACGGGATAATGAAAAACTGTTTTTT. As protein: CASSLPGRDNEKLFF.

The rearrangement links TRBV19 to TRBJ1-1, with 9 nucleotides matching TRBD1. Germline V lookup: CDR1 LNHDA, CDR2 SQIVND (reference sequence). This CDR3 region has 17 residues. V shed 6 bases and J 1 base; nucleotides not matched to a gene: 12. Here the CDR3 DNA reads TGTGCCAGTAGCCCCGGGACAGGGAGGTCGGGGAACACTGAAGCTTTCTTT. Protein product: CASSPGTGRSGNTEAFF.

By share, this clone ranks as medium-sized. V usage is TRBV2 and J usage is TRBJ1-3; 7 bases are a match to TRBD1. This CDR3 region has 14 residues. Trimming at V came to 4 bases and at J to 3 bases, leaving 3 bases not matched to a gene. The germline V gene encodes CDR1 SNHLY and CDR2 FYNNEI. The CDR3 is CASSGGTVGNTIYF. CDR3 coding DNA: TGTGCCAGCAGTGGGGGGACAGTTGGAAACACCATATATTTT. The full variable domain, with the rest looked up from reference TRBV2 and TRBJ1-3, is EPEVTQTPSHQVTQMGQEVILRCVPISNHLYFYWYRQILGQKVEFLVSFYNNEISEKSEIFDDQFSVERPDGSNFTLKIRSTKLEDSAMYFCASSGGTVGNTIYFGEGSWLTVV.

The chain links TRBV11-3 to TRBJ2-5, with a weak D call TRBD2 (5 bases). Trimming cost V 0 bases and J 7 bases, with 18 bases left between them. CDR1 and CDR2 (germline): SGHNT, YENEEA. The length of the CDR3 is 16 residues. CDR3 DNA sequence: TGTGCCAGCAGCTTAGAACTCGGGGAGCTGGGATCGACCCAGTACTTC. Translating it yields CASSLELGELGSTQYF.

Only a few counts were recorded for this clone. CDR3 loop: CASSIQRGLAEAFF. The CDR3 DNA reads as TGTGCCAGTAGTATACAACGGGGTCTGGCTGAAGCTTTCTTT. The chain is built from TRBV19 and TRBJ1-1; D gene unclear. The CDR3 has 14 amino acids. Trimming shortened V by 2 bases and J by 6 bases, and 13 bases separated the two germline ends. Per the germline V gene, CDR1 is LNHDA and CDR2 is SQIVND (reference sequence).

Only a few counts were recorded for this clone. The V and J genes are TRBV30 and TRBJ1-2; D gene uncertain. Trimming took off 7 bases at V and 2 bases at J, with 14 bases between the two ends. This CDR3 comprises 13 residues. In germline, CDR1 is GTSNPN, CDR2 SVGIG (reference sequence). The CDR3 sequence is CASEGARNYGYTF. CDR3 nucleotide sequence: TGTGCCTCCGAGGGCGCGCGAAACTATGGCTACACCTTC.

This chain uses TRBV7-2 with TRBJ1-3; D is unclear. The CDR3 has 16 residues. CDR1 is SGHTA and CDR2 is FQGNSA in the germline V gene. Trimming stripped 3 bases from V and 0 bases from J, with 12 bases between. CDR3 region: CASSFPKGISGNTIYF. CDR3 coding DNA: TGTGCCAGCAGCTTCCCGAAAGGGATCTCTGGAAACACCATATATTTT.

This rearrangement joins TRBV5-1 to TRBJ2-1; D not certain. This CDR3 has 16 amino acids. Germline CDR1 is SGHRS and CDR2 is YFSETQ. V was cut by 0 bases and J by 0 bases, with 10 bases left in between. CDR3 in amino acids: CASSLDPTSSYNEQFF. The CDR3 coding sequence is TGCGCCAGCAGCTTGGATCCGACAAGCTCCTACAATGAGCAGTTCTTC.

The V and J genes are TRBV28 and TRBJ1-4; tentatively, D is TRBD1 (6 bases). CDR1 and CDR2 (germline): MDHEN, SYDVKM. This CDR3 has 15 amino acids. The V gene lost 3 bases and the J gene lost 7 bases, with 15 bases spanning the gap. The CDR3 loop reads CASSFEGGRIEKLFF. CDR3 sequence (DNA): TGTGCCAGCAGTTTTGAAGGGGGGCGAATTGAAAAACTGTTTTTT.

In this sample, this clone turned up a few times. The chain employs TRBV11-3 and TRBJ2-7, with D perhaps TRBD2 (5 bases). V gave up 7 bases and J gave up 0 bases, with 13 bases separating them. Germline-derived CDR1 and CDR2 are SGHNT and YENEEA. This CDR3 is 14 amino acids long. Written as DNA, the CDR3 is TGTGCCAGCACCGATTTAGCGAACTCCTACGAGCAGTACTTC. Translated, it gives CASTDLANSYEQYF. The full variable domain, rest sourced from reference TRBV11-3 and TRBJ2-7, is EAGVVQSPRYKIIEKKQPVAFWCNPISGHNTLYWYLQNLGQGPELLIRYENEEAVDDSQLPKDRFSAERLKGVDSTLKIQPAELGDSAVYLCASTDLANSYEQYFGPGTRLTVT.

This clone was picked up a small number of times. The chain joins TRBV30 to TRBJ1-4, with 7 bases aligning to TRBD1. Trimming took 5 bases from V and 7 from J; bases not matched to a gene: 10. CDR3 size: 14 residues. Germline values: CDR1 GTSNPN, CDR2 SVGIG (reference sequence). The CDR3 region is CAWDRQGMAEKLFF. Written as DNA, the CDR3 is TGTGCCTGGGACCGACAGGGAATGGCTGAAAAACTGTTTTTT.

The V and J genes are TRBV15 and TRBJ2-1; the match to TRBD2 covers 13 bases. This CDR3 has 16 amino acids. CDR1 is LNHNV and CDR2 is YYDKDF in the germline V gene (reference sequence). V shed 3 bases, J shed 5 bases, and the junction held 4 bases outside the gene matches. The CDR3 loop reads CATSRLLAGGDNEQFF. DNA for the CDR3: TGTGCCACCAGCAGGTTACTAGCGGGGGGGGACAATGAGCAGTTCTTC.

This chain connects TRBV29-1 to TRBJ1-5; TRBD1 matches 7 bases. Germline-derived CDR1 and CDR2 are SQVTM and ANQGSEA. The CDR3 totals 13 residues. The V gene end was trimmed by 7 bases and the J gene end by 5 bases; junction bases not matched to a gene: 8. CDR3 protein: CSGQQGFDQPQHF. The CDR3 DNA reads as TGCAGCGGACAACAGGGGTTTGATCAGCCCCAGCATTTT.

CDR3 bases: TGTGCCAGCAGCCTGGACAGGGGCGGGGGAGACTATGGCTACACCTTC. Its translation is CASSLDRGGGDYGYTF. The chain recombines TRBV11-3 with TRBJ1-2, with 9 bases lining up with TRBD1. V shed 5 bases and J 3 bases; nucleotides not matched to a gene: 10. The CDR3 totals 16 residues. Germline values: CDR1 SGHNT, CDR2 YENEEA.

This clone has a handful of counts. The rearrangement links TRBV6-8 to TRBJ2-3; D gene unclear. CDR3 size: 14 residues. Looked up from germline, CDR1 is MNHGY and CDR2 is SAAAGT. The V and J ends lost 6 bases and 4 bases respectively, with 14 bases between them. CDR3 DNA: TGTGCCAGCAGATTTAAAGTCGAGGCAGATACGCAGTATTTT. It specifies CASRFKVEADTQYF.

The genes are TRBV18 and TRBJ2-7, with 7 nucleotides matching TRBD1. The J segment lost 4 bases and the V segment lost 3 bases, leaving 6 bases of the junction unmatched. The CDR3 totals 14 residues. CDR1 is KGHSH and CDR2 is LQKENI in the germline V gene. For the CDR3, the DNA is TGTGCCAGCTCACCCCGGGACAGTTCTTACGAGCAGTACTTC. Translated: CASSPRDSSYEQYF.

This sequence joins TRBV19 and TRBJ1-1, with unresolved D. CDR3 length: 16 amino acids. Trimming cost V 2 bases and J 1 base, with 14 bases left between them. From germline, CDR1 is LNHDA and CDR2 SQIVND (reference sequence). CDR3 sequence reads: CASSISARLPNTEAFF. The DNA for the CDR3 is TGTGCCAGTAGTATATCGGCCAGATTACCGAACACTGAAGCTTTCTTT.